These 5 T cell receptor beta chains were all obtained from the same sample, sequenced in a study of pediatric ulcerative colitis. The table came from immunoSEQ multiplex PCR; TCRdb's copy has only in-frame clones and leaves some out. Found here are 30,000 to 45,000 clones, 83% of them singletons; the top ten hold 20% to 25%. The sample was blood. The receptors originated from a girl aged 10-17 years with moderate ulcerative colitis.

The chain has TRBV30 and TRBJ1-3, with 8 nucleotides matching TRBD1. The CDR3 contains 16 residues. V was pared by 0 bases and J by 1 base, with 5 bases of the junction left unmatched. CDR1 and CDR2 from the germline V gene are GTSNPN and SVGIG (reference sequence). The CDR3, as DNA: TGTGCCTGGAGTGTATTTTACAGGGGGTCTGGAAACACCATATATTTT. Its translation: CAWSVFYRGSGNTIYF.

About this clone itself: Sequence at one end of the junction differs from germline and may be a read error. V gene TRBV7-9 combines with J gene TRBJ2-2; D call uncertain. Per the germline V gene, CDR1 is SEHNR and CDR2 is FQNEAQ (reference sequence). The CDR3 spans 12 residues. CDR3 in amino acids: CASTLVTGELFF. CDR3 sequence (DNA): TGTGCCAGCACCTTAGTTACCGGGGAGCTGTTTTTT.

The genes are TRBV7-9 and TRBJ1-6; D call uncertain. Trimming stripped 1 base from V and 10 bases from J, with 11 bases between. Germline assignment: CDR1 SEHNR and CDR2 FQNEAQ (reference sequence). There are 14 residues in the CDR3. As DNA, the CDR3 is TGTGCCAGCAGCTTAGACCCTAAAGGCTCACCCCTCCACTTT. Translation: CASSLDPKGSPLHF.

CDR3 sequence (DNA): TGTGCCAGCGGGCCGGGACACGACTACGAGCAGTACTTC. This sequence encodes CASGPGHDYEQYF. The genes are TRBV19 and TRBJ2-7; possibly TRBD1 for D (6 bases). Germline CDR1 LNHDA, CDR2 SQIVND (reference sequence). This CDR3 is built from 13 residues. The V gene lost 9 bases and the J gene lost 3 bases, with 15 bases spanning the gap.

The chain employs TRBV18 and TRBJ1-1; maybe TRBD1 (6 bases). Germline loops: CDR1 KGHSH, CDR2 LQKENI. Trimming pared 2 bases from V and 4 bases from J, leaving 23 bases between. The CDR3 sequence is 18 residues long. Here the CDR3 DNA reads TGTGCCAGCTCACCATCTACAGGGCGAAGTGGGGGGAGCACTGAAGCTTTCTTT. As protein: CASSPSTGRSGGSTEAFF. Full variable domain (missing parts from reference TRBV18 and TRBJ1-1): NAGVMQNPRHLVRRRGQEARLRCSPMKGHSHVYWYRQLPEEGLKFMVYLQKENIIDESGMPKERFSAEFPKEGPSILRIQQVVRGDSAAYFCASSPSTGRSGGSTEAFFGQGTRLTVV.